This note documents a single T cell receptor (beta chain) sequence. What it binds is not known. Mouse gene names apply. Additional DNA sequences in this sample encode the identical CDR3. This record belongs to a study of CD8+ T cells in alopecia areata. Background on the study: Recipient mice, approximately 7-11-week-old female C3H/HeJ animals, received skin from roughly 6-13-month-old C3H/HeJ graft donors with spontaneous alopecia. Study-wide results and caveats: Clonality in lesional scalp, especially alopecia totalis/universalis, exceeded that of normal scalp.

cDNA serving as the sequencing template came from extracted, reverse transcribed RNA. Sequenced by immunoSEQ multiplex PCR; TCRdb stores in-frame clones only, minus some. The sample contains under 350,000 clones, none of them singletons. Researchers sorted pooled cutaneous lymph node cells on the basis of CD4, CD8alpha, NKG2D, NKG2ACE and other markers. This clonotype originated in a C3H/HeJ mouse with alopecia areata. The strain's MHC haplotype is H2-k. The specimen sequenced was CD4+ T cells sorted from a lymph node.

CDR3 loop: CASGGTDYAEQFF. The sequenced CDR3 bases are TGTGCCAGCGGGGGGACAGACTATGCT. The chain carries TRBV13-2 and TRBJ2-1, with 7 bases matching TRBD1. The CDR3 extends 4 residues past the end of the read, so its final part is completed from the germline J gene. The CDR3 is 13 residues long. Germline V gene sequence: CDR1 NNHNN, CDR2 SYGAGS (reference sequence). Losses at the gene ends were 5 bases for V and 2 bases for J; bases not matched to a gene: 1.